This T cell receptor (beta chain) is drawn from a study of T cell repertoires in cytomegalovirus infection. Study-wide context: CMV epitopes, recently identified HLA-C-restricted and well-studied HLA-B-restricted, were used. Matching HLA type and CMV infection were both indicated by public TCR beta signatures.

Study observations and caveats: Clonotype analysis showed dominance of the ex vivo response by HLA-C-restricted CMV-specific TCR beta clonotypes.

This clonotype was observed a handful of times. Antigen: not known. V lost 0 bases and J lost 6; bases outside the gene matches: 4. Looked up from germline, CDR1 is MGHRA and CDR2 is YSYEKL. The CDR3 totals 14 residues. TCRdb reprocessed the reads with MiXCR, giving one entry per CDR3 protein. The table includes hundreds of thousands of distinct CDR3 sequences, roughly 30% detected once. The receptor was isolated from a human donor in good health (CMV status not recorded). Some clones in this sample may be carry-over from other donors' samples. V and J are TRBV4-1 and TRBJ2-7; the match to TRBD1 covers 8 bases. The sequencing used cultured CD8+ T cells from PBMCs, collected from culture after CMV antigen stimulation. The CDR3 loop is CASSQEGQGGEQYF. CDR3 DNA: TGCGCCAGCAGCCAAGAAGGACAGGGCGGCGAGCAGTACTTC.